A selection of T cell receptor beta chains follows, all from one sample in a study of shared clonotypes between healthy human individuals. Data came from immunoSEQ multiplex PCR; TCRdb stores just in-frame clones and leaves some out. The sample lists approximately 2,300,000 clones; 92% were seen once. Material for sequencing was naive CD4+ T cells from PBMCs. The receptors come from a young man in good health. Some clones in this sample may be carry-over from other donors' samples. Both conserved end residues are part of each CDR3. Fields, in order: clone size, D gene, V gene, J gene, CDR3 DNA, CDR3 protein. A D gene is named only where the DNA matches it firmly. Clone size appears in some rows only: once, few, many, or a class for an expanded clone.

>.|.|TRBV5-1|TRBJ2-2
TGCGCCAGCAGCCCAAAGAGTCAGGGTCGGTCCGGGGAGCTGTTTTTT
CASSPKSQGRSGELFF
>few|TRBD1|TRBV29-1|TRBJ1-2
TGCAGCGTGGACGGACAGGGGCGGCCTCAGGGCTACACCTTC
CSVDGQGRPQGYTF
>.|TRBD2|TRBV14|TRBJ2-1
TGTGCCAGCAGCCAGAGTATTACAGCGGGAGTACGAAGTTCCTACAATGAGCAGTTCTTC
CASSQSITAGVRSSYNEQFF
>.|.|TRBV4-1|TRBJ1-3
TGCGCCAGCAGCCAAAGTGTAGGTGGAAACACCATATATTTT
CASSQSVGGNTIYF
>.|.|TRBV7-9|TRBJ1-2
TGTGCCAGCAGCTTAGCGCGACAACGGCGGGGCTACACCTTC
CASSLARQRRGYTF
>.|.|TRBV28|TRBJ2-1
TGTGCCAGCGTTCCTTTAGCCGGAGGGACCTACAATGAGCAGTTCTTC
CASVPLAGGTYNEQFF
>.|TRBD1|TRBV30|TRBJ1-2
TGTGCCTGGAGGGCCGGGACAGCCTATGGCTACACCTTC
CAWRAGTAYGYTF
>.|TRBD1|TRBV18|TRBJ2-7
TGTGCCAGCTTCGCGGGACAGGGCTACGAGCAGTACTTC
CASFAGQGYEQYF
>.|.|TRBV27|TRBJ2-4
TGTGCCAGCAGCCCGAAGGGAGACATTCAGTACTTC
CASSPKGDIQYF
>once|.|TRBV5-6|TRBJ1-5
TGTGCCAGCAGCTCCCATGGGGGCAATCAGCCCCAGCATTTT
CASSSHGGNQPQHF
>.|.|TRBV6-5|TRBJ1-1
TGTGCCAGCAGTTTAAACGGACAGCCGGCTTTCTTT
CASSLNGQPAFF
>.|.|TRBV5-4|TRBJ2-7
TGTGCCAGCAGCTTGGCCAGGGGTGACGAGCAGTACTTC
CASSLARGDEQYF
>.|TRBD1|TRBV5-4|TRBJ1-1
TGTGCCAGCACCGTCGGACAGGTGAACACTGAAGCTTTCTTT
CASTVGQVNTEAFF
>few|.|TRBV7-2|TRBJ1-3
TGTGCCAGCAGCTTATCCGCGAGCTCTGGAAACACCATATATTTT
CASSLSASSGNTIYF
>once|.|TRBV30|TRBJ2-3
TGTGCCTGGAGTGCCAGCACAGATACGCAGTATTTT
CAWSASTDTQYF
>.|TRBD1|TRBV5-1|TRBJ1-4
TGCGCCAGCAGCTTAGCCGGGACAGCTGAAAAACTGTTTTTT
CASSLAGTAEKLFF
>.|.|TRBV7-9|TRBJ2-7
TGTGCCAGCAGCTTCTCTGGGAACTCGGGCGAGCAGTACTTC
CASSFSGNSGEQYF
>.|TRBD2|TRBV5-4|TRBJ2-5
TGTGCCAGCAGCCCTGGGGGGGGAGAGACCCAGTACTTC
CASSPGGGETQYF
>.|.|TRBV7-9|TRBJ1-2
TGTGCCAGCAGCTTAGATGCGGGGGCTCATGGCTACACCTTC
CASSLDAGAHGYTF
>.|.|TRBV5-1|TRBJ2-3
TGCGCCAGCAGCATGGCACAAGCAGGAGATACGCAGTATTTT
CASSMAQAGDTQYF
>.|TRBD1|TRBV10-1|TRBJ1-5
TGCGCCAGCAGACCCGACAGGGGCGGACAGCCCCAGCATTTT
CASRPDRGGQPQHF
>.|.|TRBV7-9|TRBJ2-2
TGTGCCAGCAATCCCGGGGTGCGGCCCGGGGAGCTGTTTTTT
CASNPGVRPGELFF
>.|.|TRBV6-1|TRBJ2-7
TGTGCCAGCAGTGGAGGCCGCGCCGATAGATCCTACGAGCAGTACTTC
CASSGGRADRSYEQYF
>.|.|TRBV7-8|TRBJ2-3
TGTGCCAGCAGCTTTGGGAGGTTCTGGGCCGCCACAGATACGCAGTATTTT
CASSFGRFWAATDTQYF
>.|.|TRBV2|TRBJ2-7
TGTGCCAGCTTATCAAGGGTACTCTCCTACGAGCAGTACTTC
CASLSRVLSYEQYF